This T cell receptor beta chain is from a study of T cells in Graves' hyperthyroidism and ophthalmopathy. This CDR3 has 16 residues. Germline V lookup: CDR1 SGHTS, CDR2 YDEGEE. V was pared by 1 base and J by 1 base, with 13 bases between. There are many counts of this clonotype. The investigators amplified TCR beta CDR3 regions from RNA transcripts. RT-PCR in the first round (using the HTBI primer set) targeted the TCR CDR3. A single record per CDR3 protein comes from TCRdb applying MiXCR to the multiplex PCR reads. The sample holds 550,000 to 600,000 distinct CDR3 sequences; approximately 14% are singletons and the top ten take around 7%. The PBMCs were taken from around 10 ml of fresh peripheral blood.

The sample comprised blood. The genes are TRBV5-8 and TRBJ2-3; D gene uncertain. The receptor was derived from a young woman with Graves' ophthalmopathy. CDR3 in amino acids: CASSLMLSLGTDTQYF. The CDR3 bases are TGTGCCAGCAGCTTGATGCTGTCTCTCGGCACAGATACGCAGTATTTT. Looking up the rest from reference TRBV5-8 and TRBJ2-3 gives the full variable domain: EAGVTQSPTHLIKTRGQQATLRCSPISGHTSVYWYQQALGLGLQFLLWYDEGEERNRGNFPPRFSGRQFPNYSSELNVNALELEDSALYLCASSLMLSLGTDTQYFGPGTRLTVL.